This T cell receptor beta chain derives from a study of blood T cell repertoires in COVID-19. Overall study context: Some COVID-19 samples were acute and others convalescent; all came from the United States, Italy and Spain. The cDNA or gDNA used as material had been derived from T cells, B-cell-depleted T cells, or PBMCs.

CDR3 size: 14 residues. Germline loops: CDR1 MDHEN, CDR2 SYDVKM. V lost 5 bases and J lost 3, with 14 bases in between. Study processing details: Cell counts per sample came from amplifying reference gene primers. Libraries were prepared by immunoSEQ multiplex PCR; TCRdb keeps only in-frame clonotypes and omits some of them. From that table come the V and J calls and clone size; the DNA was used to work out D and trimming. The sample carries roughly 320,000 clones, around nine tenths recorded once. The sequenced sample was peripheral blood. The V gene is TRBV28, the J gene TRBJ2-7, with D tentatively TRBD1 (5 bases). This TCR was sampled from a man aged 65-85 years with acute or convalescent COVID-19. CDR3 protein: CASSPATARYEQYF. The CDR3 bases are TGTGCCAGCAGTCCGGCGACAGCCCGCTACGAGCAGTACTTC.